Listed below are T cell receptor beta chains from one sample, sequenced in a study of lymphopenia after photon versus proton radiotherapy. Sequencing was performed with immunoSEQ multiplex PCR; in TCRdb, only in-frame clones are kept and a portion is missing. The sample records 65,000 to 85,000 clones, 80% to 95% being singletons. The sample consisted of peripheral blood, taken from a patient treated with photon-based radiotherapy. The origin of the receptors is a woman in her thirties or forties with cholangiocarcinoma. CDR3s include the opening cysteine and the closing phenylalanine or tryptophan. Each record gives: CDR3 protein, CDR3 DNA, clone size, J gene, V gene, D gene. D genes are given only for firm matches. The size entry is marked missing in some rows and otherwise reads once, few, many or a size class.

CDR3: CASSLVYEQYF
DNA: TGTGCCAGCAGTTTAGTGTACGAGCAGTACTTC
size: NA
J: TRBJ2-7
V: TRBV27
D: NA

CDR3: CASSPRTSGNSYEQYF
DNA: TGTGCCAGCAGCCCTCGGACTAGCGGAAATTCCTACGAGCAGTACTTC
size: once
J: TRBJ2-7
V: TRBV28
D: TRBD2

CDR3: CASSHEGTGDYNEQFF
DNA: TGCGCCAGCAGCCATGAGGGGACAGGGGACTACAATGAGCAGTTCTTC
size: NA
J: TRBJ2-1
V: TRBV4-1
D: TRBD1

CDR3: CASSLKGQGATEAFF
DNA: TGTGCCAGCAGCTTAAAGGGACAGGGGGCCACTGAAGCTTTCTTT
size: NA
J: TRBJ1-1
V: TRBV7-2
D: TRBD1

CDR3: CASSAHQGISGNTIYF
DNA: TGTGCCAGCAGCGCACACCAGGGTATCTCTGGAAACACCATATATTTT
size: NA
J: TRBJ1-3
V: TRBV9
D: NA

CDR3: CASSPSQGFTEAFF
DNA: TGTGCCAGCTCACCTTCACAGGGTTTCACTGAAGCTTTCTTT
size: NA
J: TRBJ1-1
V: TRBV18
D: NA

CDR3: CASRGGDRPAGYGYTF
DNA: TGTGCCAGCCGAGGGGGGGACAGGCCCGCGGGCTATGGCTACACCTTC
size: NA
J: TRBJ1-2
V: TRBV9
D: TRBD1

CDR3: CASSVGRSYTF
DNA: TGTGCCAGCAGCGTCGGGAGAAGCTACACCTTC
size: once
J: TRBJ1-2
V: TRBV9
D: NA

CDR3: CASSLSQVQGTQYF
DNA: TGTGCCAGCAGTTTATCACAGGTGCAAGGGACCCAGTACTTC
size: NA
J: TRBJ2-5
V: TRBV28
D: NA

CDR3: CASSTDTTGTGVFSYEQYF
DNA: TGTGCCAGTAGTACCGATACAACCGGGACAGGGGTCTTCTCCTACGAGCAGTACTTC
size: NA
J: TRBJ2-7
V: TRBV19
D: TRBD1

CDR3: CASSLSNQPQHF
DNA: TGTGCCAGCAGCTTGAGTAATCAGCCCCAGCATTTT
size: few
J: TRBJ1-5
V: TRBV7-2
D: NA

CDR3: CASSYSSGTPNEKLFF
DNA: TGTGCCAGCAGTTACTCGAGTGGTACCCCTAATGAAAAACTGTTTTTT
size: NA
J: TRBJ1-4
V: TRBV6-6
D: NA

CDR3: CASSIRGLAPSYNEQFF
DNA: TGTGCCAGTAGTATAAGGGGCCTAGCGCCATCCTACAATGAGCAGTTCTTC
size: NA
J: TRBJ2-1
V: TRBV19
D: NA

CDR3: CASRYRQGTYEQYF
DNA: TGTGCCAGCAGGTACCGACAGGGTACCTACGAGCAGTACTTC
size: NA
J: TRBJ2-7
V: TRBV5-6
D: TRBD1

CDR3: CASRGGSGTGRDEQYF
DNA: TGTGCCAGCAGAGGGGGGAGCGGGACGGGCCGGGACGAGCAGTACTTC
size: NA
J: TRBJ2-7
V: TRBV27
D: NA

CDR3: CALRMNTEAFF
DNA: TGTGCTTTGCGTATGAACACTGAAGCTTTCTTT
size: once
J: TRBJ1-1
V: TRBV6-1
D: NA

CDR3: CASSRTGAGELFF
DNA: TGTGCCAGCAGCAGGACAGGGGCCGGGGAGCTGTTTTTT
size: NA
J: TRBJ2-2
V: TRBV11-2
D: TRBD1

CDR3: CASSAEGETQYF
DNA: TGTGCCAGCAGCGCAGAGGGAGAGACCCAGTACTTC
size: NA
J: TRBJ2-5
V: TRBV13
D: NA